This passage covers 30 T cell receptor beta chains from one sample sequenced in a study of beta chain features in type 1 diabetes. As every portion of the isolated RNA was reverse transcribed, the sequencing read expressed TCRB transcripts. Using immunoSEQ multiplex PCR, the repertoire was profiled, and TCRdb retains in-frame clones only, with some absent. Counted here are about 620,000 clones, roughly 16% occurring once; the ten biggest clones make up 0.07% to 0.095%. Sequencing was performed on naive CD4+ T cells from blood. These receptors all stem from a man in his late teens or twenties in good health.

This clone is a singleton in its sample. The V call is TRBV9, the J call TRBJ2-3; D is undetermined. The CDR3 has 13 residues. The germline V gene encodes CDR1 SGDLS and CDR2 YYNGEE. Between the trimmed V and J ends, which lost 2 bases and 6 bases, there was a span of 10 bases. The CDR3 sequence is CASSVLPGDTQYF. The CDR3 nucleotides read TGTGCCAGCAGCGTGCTGCCCGGCGATACGCAGTATTTT.

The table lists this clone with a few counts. DNA for the CDR3: TGTGCCAGCAGCTTAGGTTCAGTGAATGGTCAGCCCCAGCATTTT. Its protein product is CASSLGSVNGQPQHF. The chain recombines TRBV11-2 with TRBJ1-5; unclear D gene. The V gene's germline CDR1 is SGHAT and CDR2 FQNNGV. CDR3 length: 15 amino acids. The V end lost 1 base, the J end lost 6 bases, and 13 bases lay between the germline ends.

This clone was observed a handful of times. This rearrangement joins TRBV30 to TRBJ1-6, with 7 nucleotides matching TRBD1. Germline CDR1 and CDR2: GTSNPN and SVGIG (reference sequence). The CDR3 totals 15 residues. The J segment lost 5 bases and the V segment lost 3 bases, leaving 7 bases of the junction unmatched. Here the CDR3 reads CAWRTTGANNSPLHF. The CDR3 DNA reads TGTGCCTGGAGGACCACAGGGGCAAATAATTCACCCCTCCACTTT.

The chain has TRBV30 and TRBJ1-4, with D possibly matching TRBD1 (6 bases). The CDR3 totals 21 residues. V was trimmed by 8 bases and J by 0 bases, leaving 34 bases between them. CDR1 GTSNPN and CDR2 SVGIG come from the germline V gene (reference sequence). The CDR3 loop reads CAPVRGADPRDPGATNEKLFF. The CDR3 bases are TGTGCCCCCGTCAGGGGCGCAGATCCGCGAGATCCGGGTGCAACTAATGAAAAACTGTTTTTT.

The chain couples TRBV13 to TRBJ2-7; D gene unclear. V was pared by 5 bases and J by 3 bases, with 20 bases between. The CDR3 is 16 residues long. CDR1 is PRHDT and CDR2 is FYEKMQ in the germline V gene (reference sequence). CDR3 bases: TGTGCCAGCAGCCTCAGAACAAGGCTAGGTCACTACGAGCAGTACTTC. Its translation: CASSLRTRLGHYEQYF.

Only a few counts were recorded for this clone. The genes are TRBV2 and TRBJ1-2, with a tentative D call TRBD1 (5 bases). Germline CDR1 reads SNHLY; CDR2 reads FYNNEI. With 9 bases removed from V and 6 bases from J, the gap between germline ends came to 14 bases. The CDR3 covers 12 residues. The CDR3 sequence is CARTEGLDGYTF. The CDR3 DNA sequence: TGTGCCAGAACTGAGGGGCTAGATGGCTACACCTTC.

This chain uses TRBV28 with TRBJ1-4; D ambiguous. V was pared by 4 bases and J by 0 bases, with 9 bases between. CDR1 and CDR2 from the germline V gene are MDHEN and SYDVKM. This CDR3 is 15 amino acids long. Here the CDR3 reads CASSSVIATNEKLFF. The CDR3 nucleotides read TGTGCCAGCAGTTCAGTAATTGCAACTAATGAAAAACTGTTTTTT.

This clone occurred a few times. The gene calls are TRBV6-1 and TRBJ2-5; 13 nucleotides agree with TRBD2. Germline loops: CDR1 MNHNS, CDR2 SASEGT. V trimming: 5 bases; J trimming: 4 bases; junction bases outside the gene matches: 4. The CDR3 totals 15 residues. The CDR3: CASSTRLAGGETQYF. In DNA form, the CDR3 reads TGTGCCAGCAGTACTCGACTAGCGGGAGGAGAGACCCAGTACTTC.

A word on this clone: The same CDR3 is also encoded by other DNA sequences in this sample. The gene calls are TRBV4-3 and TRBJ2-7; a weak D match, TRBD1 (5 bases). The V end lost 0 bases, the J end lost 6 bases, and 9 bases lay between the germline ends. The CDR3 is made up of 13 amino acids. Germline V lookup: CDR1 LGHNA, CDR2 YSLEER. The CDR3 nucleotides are TGCGCCAGCAGCCAAGAGGGGCGAGGCGAGCAGTACTTC. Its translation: CASSQEGRGEQYF.

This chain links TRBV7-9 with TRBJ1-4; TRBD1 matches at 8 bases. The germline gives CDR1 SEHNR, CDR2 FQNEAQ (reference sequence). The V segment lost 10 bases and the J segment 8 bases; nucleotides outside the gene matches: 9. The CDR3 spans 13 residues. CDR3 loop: CAIAQGAKEKLFF. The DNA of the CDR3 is TGTGCCATTGCCCAGGGGGCGAAGGAAAAACTGTTTTTT.

CDR3 protein: CASSLPWESYEQYF. Here the CDR3 DNA reads TGTGCCAGCAGTTTACCCTGGGAGTCCTACGAGCAGTACTTC. This chain uses TRBV28 with TRBJ2-7; perhaps TRBD2 as D (5 bases). This CDR3 is built from 14 residues. Germline assignment: CDR1 MDHEN and CDR2 SYDVKM. Trimming pared 2 bases from V and 1 base from J, leaving 9 bases between.

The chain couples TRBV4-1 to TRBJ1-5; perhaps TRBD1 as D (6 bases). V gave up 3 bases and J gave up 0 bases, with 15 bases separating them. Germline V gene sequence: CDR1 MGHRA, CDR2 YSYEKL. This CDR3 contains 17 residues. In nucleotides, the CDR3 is TGCGCCAGCAGCCAGAAAAGGAGGGGGAATAGCAATCAGCCCCAGCATTTT. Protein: CASSQKRRGNSNQPQHF.

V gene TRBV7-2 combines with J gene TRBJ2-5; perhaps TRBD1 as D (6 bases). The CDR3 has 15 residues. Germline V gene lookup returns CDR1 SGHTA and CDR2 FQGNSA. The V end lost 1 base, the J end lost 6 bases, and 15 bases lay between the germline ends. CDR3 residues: CASSLGNRVRQTQYF. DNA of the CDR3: TGTGCCAGCAGCTTAGGGAACAGGGTTAGGCAGACCCAGTACTTC.

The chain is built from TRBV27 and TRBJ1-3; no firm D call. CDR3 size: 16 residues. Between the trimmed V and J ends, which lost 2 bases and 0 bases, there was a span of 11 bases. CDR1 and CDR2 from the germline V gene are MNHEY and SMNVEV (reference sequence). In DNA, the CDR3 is TGTGCCAGCAGTTTAGGTGGTGTGGGCTCTGGAAACACCATATATTTT. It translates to CASSLGGVGSGNTIYF.

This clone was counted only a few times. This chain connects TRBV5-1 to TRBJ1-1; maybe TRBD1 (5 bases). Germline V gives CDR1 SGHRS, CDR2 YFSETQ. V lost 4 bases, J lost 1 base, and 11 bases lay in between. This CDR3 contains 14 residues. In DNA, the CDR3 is TGCGCCAGCAGCATCGGGGGAGAGAACACTGAAGCTTTCTTT. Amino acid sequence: CASSIGGENTEAFF. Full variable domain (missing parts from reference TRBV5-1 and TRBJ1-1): KAGVTQTPRYLIKTRGQQVTLSCSPISGHRSVSWYQQTPGQGLQFLFEYFSETQRNKGNFPGRFSGRQFSNSRSEMNVSTLELGDSALYLCASSIGGENTEAFFGQGTRLTVV.

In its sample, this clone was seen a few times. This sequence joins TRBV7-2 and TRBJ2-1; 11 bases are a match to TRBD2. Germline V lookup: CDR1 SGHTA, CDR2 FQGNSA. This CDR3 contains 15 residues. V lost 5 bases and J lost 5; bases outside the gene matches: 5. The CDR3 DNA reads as TGTGCCAGCAGCCTTGGGGGACTAGCGGACAATGAGCAGTTCTTC. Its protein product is CASSLGGLADNEQFF.

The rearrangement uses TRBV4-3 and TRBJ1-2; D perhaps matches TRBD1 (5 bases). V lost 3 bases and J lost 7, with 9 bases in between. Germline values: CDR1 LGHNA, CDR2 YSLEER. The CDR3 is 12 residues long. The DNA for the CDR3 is TGCGCCAGCAGCCATCAGGGTGGTGGCTACACCTTC. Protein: CASSHQGGGYTF.

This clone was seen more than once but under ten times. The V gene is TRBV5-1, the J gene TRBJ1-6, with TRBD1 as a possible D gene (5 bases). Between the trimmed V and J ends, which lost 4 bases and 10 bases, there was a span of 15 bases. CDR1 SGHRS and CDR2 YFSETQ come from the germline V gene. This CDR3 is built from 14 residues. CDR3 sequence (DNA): TGCGCCAGCAGCCACAGGACGGAGAACTCACCCCTCCACTTT. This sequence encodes CASSHRTENSPLHF.

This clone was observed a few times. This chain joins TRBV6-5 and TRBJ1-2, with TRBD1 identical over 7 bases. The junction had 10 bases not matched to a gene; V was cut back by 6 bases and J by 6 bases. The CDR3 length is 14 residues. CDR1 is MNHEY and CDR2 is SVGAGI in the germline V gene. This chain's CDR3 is CASRSLTGSDGYTF. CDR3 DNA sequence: TGTGCCAGCAGATCACTGACAGGGTCGGATGGCTACACCTTC.

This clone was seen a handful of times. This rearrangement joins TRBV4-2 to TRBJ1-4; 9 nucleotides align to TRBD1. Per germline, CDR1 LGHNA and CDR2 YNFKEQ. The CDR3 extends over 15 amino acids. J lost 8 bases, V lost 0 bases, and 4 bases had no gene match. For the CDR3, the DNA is TGTGCCAGCAGCCAAGAAACCGGGACAGGGGAAAAACTGTTTTTT. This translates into CASSQETGTGEKLFF.

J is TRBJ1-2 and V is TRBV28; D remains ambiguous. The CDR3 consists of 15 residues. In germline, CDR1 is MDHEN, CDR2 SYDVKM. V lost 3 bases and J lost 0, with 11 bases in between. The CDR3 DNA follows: TGTGCCAGCAGTTTTGGGTCAAGATCTAACTATGGCTACACCTTC. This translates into CASSFGSRSNYGYTF.

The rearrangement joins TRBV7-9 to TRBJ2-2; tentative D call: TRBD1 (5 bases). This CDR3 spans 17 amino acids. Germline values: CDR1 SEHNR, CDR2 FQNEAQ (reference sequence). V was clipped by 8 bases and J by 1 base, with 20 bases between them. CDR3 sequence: CASPGGVDTKNTGELFF. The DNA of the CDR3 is TGTGCCAGCCCCGGTGGGGTGGACACGAAGAACACCGGGGAGCTGTTTTTT.

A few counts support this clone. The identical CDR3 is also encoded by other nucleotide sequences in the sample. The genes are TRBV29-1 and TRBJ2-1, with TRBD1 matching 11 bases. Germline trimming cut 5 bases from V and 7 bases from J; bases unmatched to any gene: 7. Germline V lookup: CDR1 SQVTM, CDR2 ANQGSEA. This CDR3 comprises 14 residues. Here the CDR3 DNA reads TGCAGCGTTCGGGACAGGGGGAGGTTGAATGAGCAGTTCTTC. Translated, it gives CSVRDRGRLNEQFF.

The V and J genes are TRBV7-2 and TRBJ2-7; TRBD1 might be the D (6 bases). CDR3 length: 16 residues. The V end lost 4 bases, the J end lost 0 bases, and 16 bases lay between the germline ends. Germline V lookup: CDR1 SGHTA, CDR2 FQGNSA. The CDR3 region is CASSSIDRSSSYEQYF. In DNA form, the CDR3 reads TGTGCCAGCAGCTCGATTGACAGGTCTTCCTCCTACGAGCAGTACTTC.

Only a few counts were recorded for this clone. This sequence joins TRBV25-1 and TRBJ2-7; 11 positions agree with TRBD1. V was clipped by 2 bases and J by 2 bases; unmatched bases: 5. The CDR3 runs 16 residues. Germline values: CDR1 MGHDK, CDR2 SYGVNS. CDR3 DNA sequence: TGTGCCAGCAGTGAACTTCCGGGACAGGGGGCCTACGAGCAGTACTTC. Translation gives CASSELPGQGAYEQYF.

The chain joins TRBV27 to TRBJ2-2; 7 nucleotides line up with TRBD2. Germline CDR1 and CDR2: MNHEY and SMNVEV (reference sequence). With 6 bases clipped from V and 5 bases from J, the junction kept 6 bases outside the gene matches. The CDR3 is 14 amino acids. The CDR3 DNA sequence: TGTGCCAGCAGGTGGGGAGGGGAGACCGGGGAGCTGTTTTTT. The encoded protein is CASRWGGETGELFF.

The CDR3 spells CASSIQGDEQYF. The CDR3 coding sequence is TGCGCCAGCAGCATCCAGGGAGACGAGCAGTACTTC. V and J are TRBV5-1 and TRBJ2-7; D may be TRBD1 or TRBD2 (5 bases each). CDR1 and CDR2 (germline): SGHRS, YFSETQ. The CDR3 runs to 12 residues. Trimming stripped 4 bases from V and 5 bases from J, with 10 bases between.

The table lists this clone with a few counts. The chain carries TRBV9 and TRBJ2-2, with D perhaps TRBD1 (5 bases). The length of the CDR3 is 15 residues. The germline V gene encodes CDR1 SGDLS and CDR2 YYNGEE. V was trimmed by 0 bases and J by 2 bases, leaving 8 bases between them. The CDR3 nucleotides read TGTGCCAGCAGCGTAGAAGGGGCCAACACCGGGGAGCTGTTTTTT. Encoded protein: CASSVEGANTGELFF.

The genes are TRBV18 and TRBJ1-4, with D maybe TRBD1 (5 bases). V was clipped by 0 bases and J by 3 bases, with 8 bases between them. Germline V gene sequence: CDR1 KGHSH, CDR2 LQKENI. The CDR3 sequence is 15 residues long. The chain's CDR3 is CASSPPGRANEKLFF. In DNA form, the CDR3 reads TGTGCCAGCTCACCACCGGGACGGGCTAATGAAAAACTGTTTTTT. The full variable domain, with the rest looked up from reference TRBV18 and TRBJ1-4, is NAGVMQNPRHLVRRRGQEARLRCSPMKGHSHVYWYRQLPEEGLKFMVYLQKENIIDESGMPKERFSAEFPKEGPSILRIQQVVRGDSAAYFCASSPPGRANEKLFFGSGTQLSVL.

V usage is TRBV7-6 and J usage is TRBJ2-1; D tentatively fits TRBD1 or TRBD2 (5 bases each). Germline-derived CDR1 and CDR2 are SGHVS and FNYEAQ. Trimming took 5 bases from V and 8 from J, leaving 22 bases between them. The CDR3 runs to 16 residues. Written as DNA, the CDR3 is TGTGCCAGCAGCGACCCCCTCCGTGCAGGGACCGATGAGCAGTTCTTC. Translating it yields CASSDPLRAGTDEQFF.